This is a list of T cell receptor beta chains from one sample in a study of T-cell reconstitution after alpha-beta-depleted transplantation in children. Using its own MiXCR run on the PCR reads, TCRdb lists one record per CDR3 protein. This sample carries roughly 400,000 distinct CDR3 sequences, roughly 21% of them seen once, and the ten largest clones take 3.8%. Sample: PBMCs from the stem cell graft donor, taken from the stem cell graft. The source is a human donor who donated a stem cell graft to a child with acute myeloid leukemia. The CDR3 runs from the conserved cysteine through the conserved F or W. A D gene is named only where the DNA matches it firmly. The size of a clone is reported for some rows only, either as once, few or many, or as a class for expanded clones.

TGTGCCAGCAGTCCCAAGCCCACAGATACGCAGTATTTT | CASSPKPTDTQYF | NA | TRBV2 | NA | 13 | TRBJ2-3
TGTGCCAGCAGACCCGGGGACTCTGGAAACACCATATATTTT | CASRPGDSGNTIYF | NA | TRBV28 | NA | 14 | TRBJ1-3
TGTGCCAGCTTCTCCGGGTCCGAGAGAAAGGGGCATTACGAGCAGTACTTC | CASFSGSERKGHYEQYF | NA | TRBV6-1 | NA | 17 | TRBJ2-7
TGTGCCAGCAGCTTAGTTGTATCTGAGCAGTTCTTC | CASSLVVSEQFF | NA | TRBV7-2 | NA | 12 | TRBJ2-1
TGCGCCAGCAGCTTGTGGGACAGGGGAAGTACGTACAATGAGCAGTTCTTC | CASSLWDRGSTYNEQFF | NA | TRBV5-1 | TRBD1 | 17 | TRBJ2-1
TGTGCCATCAGCCTCGACAGGCCTCCCACCGGGGAGCTGTTTTTT | CAISLDRPPTGELFF | few | TRBV10-3 | NA | 15 | TRBJ2-2
TGCAGCGTTGAATTCGGTTCCGTCGGGAGCGACGAGCAGTACTTC | CSVEFGSVGSDEQYF | many | TRBV29-1 | NA | 15 | TRBJ2-7
TGTGCCAGCAGAGAGGGACTAGCGGGAGTCTACGAGCAGTACTTC | CASREGLAGVYEQYF | NA | TRBV12-3/TRBV12-4 | TRBD2 | 15 | TRBJ2-7
TGTGCCAGCAGTTTAGAGAACTATGGCTACACCTTC | CASSLENYGYTF | many | TRBV28 | NA | 12 | TRBJ1-2
TGTGCCAGCACCGGACAGTCACTAGCCAAAAACATTCAGTACTTC | CASTGQSLAKNIQYF | NA | TRBV12-3/TRBV12-4 | NA | 15 | TRBJ2-4
TGTGCCAGCAGGGGTAGCGGGAGTACCGGGGAGCTGTTTTTT | CASRGSGSTGELFF | few | TRBV12-3/TRBV12-4 | TRBD2 | 14 | TRBJ2-2
TGTGCCAGCAGGCCCGGGACAGGGAGGCATTCACCCCTCCACTTT | CASRPGTGRHSPLHF | NA | TRBV12-3/TRBV12-4 | TRBD1 | 15 | TRBJ1-6
TGCAGTGCTCTGAGCGGGCGGGAGCTGTTTTTT | CSALSGRELFF | few | TRBV20-1 | NA | 11 | TRBJ2-2
TGTGCCAGCATTCGATTTTCAGAGGGGGATACCTACGAGCAGTACTTC | CASIRFSEGDTYEQYF | NA | TRBV6-1 | NA | 16 | TRBJ2-7
TGCGCCAGCAGCTTGGGGGACGGAGGATACAATGAGCAGTTCTTC | CASSLGDGGYNEQFF | NA | TRBV5-1 | NA | 15 | TRBJ2-1
TGCAGCGTTGATGAGGCGGCGAGGAGAGATACGCAGTATTTT | CSVDEAARRDTQYF | many | TRBV29-1 | NA | 14 | TRBJ2-3
TGTGCCAGCAGCCCAAGGGGGATGGGAACCTACGAGCAGTACTTC | CASSPRGMGTYEQYF | few | TRBV6-1 | NA | 15 | TRBJ2-7
TGCAGTGCTATCCTCCGAGACTTCATTTACGAGCAGTACTTC | CSAILRDFIYEQYF | NA | TRBV20-1 | NA | 14 | TRBJ2-7
TGCAGTGCTAGAGTGGCTAGCGGGAGCTCCTACAATGAGCAGTTCTTC | CSARVASGSSYNEQFF | many | TRBV20-1 | TRBD2 | 16 | TRBJ2-1
TGTGCCAGCAGTGGGGTAGCGGGAGACAATGAGCAGTTCTTC | CASSGVAGDNEQFF | many | TRBV25-1 | TRBD2 | 14 | TRBJ2-1
TGCAGTGCCAGAGAGGGGGCCCCTGGAAACACCATATATTTT | CSAREGAPGNTIYF | NA | TRBV20-1 | TRBD1 | 14 | TRBJ1-3
TGTGCCAGCAGCTCGAGACAAGGACTAGCGGGTGGAGAGACCCAGTACTTC | CASSSRQGLAGGETQYF | few | TRBV6-2/TRBV6-3 | TRBD2 | 17 | TRBJ2-5
TGTGCCAGCAGGGAGAGGACAGGGGGCTATGGCTACACCTTC | CASRERTGGYGYTF | few | TRBV6-1 | TRBD1 | 14 | TRBJ1-2
TGCAGCGTAGGACAGGGTCCAACTAATGAAAAACTGTTTTTT | CSVGQGPTNEKLFF | many | TRBV29-1 | TRBD1 | 14 | TRBJ1-4
TGTGCCAGCAGCTTACCTCGCGACCAAGAGACCCAGTACTTC | CASSLPRDQETQYF | few | TRBV11-2 | NA | 14 | TRBJ2-5
TGTGCCAGCAGCGTGGACAGGGGGCGCTACAATGAGCAGTTCTTC | CASSVDRGRYNEQFF | NA | TRBV6-4 | TRBD1 | 15 | TRBJ2-1
TGCAGTGCCCTAAGGCGACTCATGGGCAATGAGCAGTTCTTC | CSALRRLMGNEQFF | NA | TRBV20-1 | NA | 14 | TRBJ2-1
TGTGCCAGCAGTTCAGGGACGGACCCACAAGAGACCCAGTACTTC | CASSSGTDPQETQYF | NA | TRBV12-3/TRBV12-4 | NA | 15 | TRBJ2-5
TGTGCCAGCAGCCACCGGACAGGAACAGATACGCAGTATTTT | CASSHRTGTDTQYF | few | TRBV27 | TRBD1 | 14 | TRBJ2-3
TGTGCCAGCAGCTCTCGACACTATGGCTACACCTTC | CASSSRHYGYTF | once | TRBV12-3/TRBV12-4 | NA | 12 | TRBJ1-2
TGTGCCAGCAGTTTAGCACACAGAGCCGGTCAGCCCCAGCATTTT | CASSLAHRAGQPQHF | few | TRBV12-3/TRBV12-4 | NA | 15 | TRBJ1-5
TGTGCCAGCAGCGTAGGGCTGACTAGAGAGACCCAGTACTTC | CASSVGLTRETQYF | few | TRBV12-3/TRBV12-4 | NA | 14 | TRBJ2-5
TGCGCCAGCAGCCAGGGGGGAGTGGGGGAGCTGTTTTTT | CASSQGGVGELFF | few | TRBV4-1 | NA | 13 | TRBJ2-2
TGTGCCAGCAACGGGGGCCCAAACACCGGGGAGCTGTTTTTT | CASNGGPNTGELFF | NA | TRBV7-3 | NA | 14 | TRBJ2-2
TGCAGTGCTAGAGCTCCAGGGGTAGAAGAGCAGTTCTTC | CSARAPGVEEQFF | few | TRBV20-1 | NA | 13 | TRBJ2-1